Presented here are 18 T cell receptor beta chains from one specimen sequenced in a study of T-cell memory formation after mild COVID-19. Using its own MiXCR run on the 5' RACE reads, TCRdb lists one record per CDR3 protein. Seen here are a few hundred thousand distinct CDR3 sequences, less than 25% observed once, and the top ten hold around 7.7%. The sequenced material came from PBMCs or a T cell subset sorted from them (not recorded which). The receptors come from an adult woman who had mild COVID-19 (a few samples of this study predate the infection). Cell type and time point are not known.

This clonotype was seen only a few times. The chain combines TRBV29-1 with TRBJ2-3, with D uncertain. The CDR3 is 12 residues long. The V and J ends lost 2 bases and 6 bases respectively, with 9 bases between them. Per germline, CDR1 SQVTM and CDR2 ANQGSEA. CDR3 sequence (DNA): TGCAGCGTTGAAAGACGGTTGGATACGCAGTATTTT. Amino acids: CSVERRLDTQYF.

This clonotype appeared a few times. V gene TRBV7-2 combines with J gene TRBJ1-1; D call uncertain. Trimming stripped 0 bases from V and 1 base from J, with 6 bases between. CDR3 size: 14 residues. CDR1 SGHTA and CDR2 FQGNSA come from the germline V gene. In nucleotides, the CDR3 is TGTGCCAGCAGCTTAGCGTTCCGGAACACTGAAGCTTTCTTT. Amino acids: CASSLAFRNTEAFF.

The chain employs TRBV5-1 and TRBJ2-7; D not certain. The CDR3 covers 13 residues. The V end lost 0 bases, the J end lost 6 bases, and 10 bases lay between the germline ends. CDR1 and CDR2 from the germline V gene are SGHRS and YFSETQ. This chain's CDR3 is CASSLGREREQYF. The CDR3 DNA follows: TGCGCCAGCAGCTTGGGGCGCGAGCGCGAGCAGTACTTC.

J is TRBJ1-1 and V is TRBV20-1; D call uncertain. CDR3 size: 9 residues. Germline V gene data show CDR1 as DFQATT and CDR2 as SNEGSKA (reference sequence). The V and J ends lost 4 bases and 6 bases respectively, with 3 bases between them. The DNA of the CDR3 is TGCAGTGCTAACGCTGAAGCTTTCTTT. It encodes CSANAEAFF.

This clonotype was picked up a small number of times. This sequence joins TRBV21-1 and TRBJ1-2; TRBD1 is taken as the D call from the table, unchecked against the DNA. TRBV21-1 is flagged as a pseudogene. The CDR3 is 14 amino acids. The CDR3 here is CASSTQGKNYGYTF. CDR3 DNA sequence: TGTGCCAGCAGCACCCAGGGGAAGAACTATGGCTACACCTTC.

This clonotype was seen only a few times. V and J are TRBV19 and TRBJ2-3; TRBD1 aligns across 7 bases. V shed 0 bases and J 3 bases; nucleotides not matched to a gene: 3. Germline V CDR1 and CDR2: LNHDA, SQIVND (reference sequence). The CDR3 contains 15 residues. This chain's CDR3 is CASSIDTGATDTQYF. CDR3 in DNA: TGTGCCAGTAGTATAGATACAGGGGCTACAGATACGCAGTATTTT.

This clonotype has more than one count but fewer than ten. CDR3 sequence (DNA): TGTGCCAGCAGCTTACCGATGAGGGGTATACATACGCAGTATTTT. It specifies CASSLPMRGIHTQYF. The genes are TRBV5-6 and TRBJ2-3, with D perhaps being TRBD1 or TRBD2 (5 bases each). Trimming cost V 2 bases and J 7 bases, with 17 bases left between them. The V gene's germline CDR1 is SGHDT and CDR2 YYEEEE. The CDR3 length is 15 residues.

Many counts were recorded for this clonotype. This rearrangement joins TRBV3-1 to TRBJ1-6; tentatively, D is TRBD1 (5 bases). V dropped 0 bases and J dropped 7 bases, with 16 bases sitting between them. Germline V gene sequence: CDR1 LGHDT, CDR2 YNNKEL (reference sequence). CDR3 length: 17 amino acids. The CDR3 bases are TGTGCCAGCAGCCAAGAAAATGGGGCACTACGGAATTCACCCCTCCACTTT. It is translated as CASSQENGALRNSPLHF.

This clonotype occurred a few times. V usage is TRBV24-1 and J usage is TRBJ2-5; 7 bases are shared with TRBD1. CDR3 length: 15 residues. The germline V gene has CDR1 KGHDR and CDR2 SFDVKD. V trimming: 3 bases; J trimming: 2 bases; junction bases outside the gene matches: 5. The CDR3: CATSDIGTAQETQYF. In nucleotides, the CDR3 is TGTGCCACCAGTGATATCGGGACAGCACAAGAGACCCAGTACTTC.

CDR3 nucleotides: TGCAGTGCTAGAGGACTAGCGGGGGACTCCTACGAGCAGTACTTC. Translation gives CSARGLAGDSYEQYF. This chain joins TRBV20-1 and TRBJ2-7; TRBD2 aligns across 12 bases. The J segment lost 0 bases and the V segment lost 1 base, leaving 1 base of the junction unmatched. This CDR3 contains 15 residues. Germline CDR1 is DFQATT and CDR2 is SNEGSKA (reference sequence).

This clonotype has ten or more counts. The V gene is TRBV5-5, the J gene TRBJ2-3; D call uncertain. CDR1 is SGHKS, CDR2 YYEKEE, per germline (reference sequence). The CDR3 totals 16 residues. The V end was cut by 1 base, the J end by 0 bases, with 12 bases between. The CDR3 bases are TGTGCCAGCAGCTTGTTTTCCGGCCCTAGCACAGATACGCAGTATTTT. Amino acids: CASSLFSGPSTDTQYF. Based on the CDR3 plus reference TRBV5-5 and TRBJ2-3, the full variable domain is DAGVTQSPTHLIKTRGQQVTLRCSPISGHKSVSWYQQVLGQGPQFIFQYYEKEERGRGNFPDRFSARQFPNYSSELNVNALLLGDSALYLCASSLFSGPSTDTQYFGPGTRLTVL.

There are a few counts of this clonotype. J is TRBJ1-2 and V is TRBV2; 8 bases line up with TRBD1. Germline CDR1 and CDR2: SNHLY and FYNNEI. V lost 0 bases, J lost 2 bases, and 8 bases stayed unmatched. The CDR3 totals 17 residues. CDR3 residues: CASSEALIAGGNYGYTF. The CDR3 region has the DNA TGTGCCAGCAGTGAAGCGCTTATCGCAGGGGGCAACTATGGCTACACCTTC.

J is TRBJ1-1 and V is TRBV11-1, with TRBD1 matching over 11 bases. Germline-derived CDR1 and CDR2 are SGHAT and FQDESV (reference sequence). Trimming took 4 bases from V and 2 from J; bases not matched to a gene: 6. The CDR3 extends over 16 amino acids. The CDR3 reads CASSSRDRGKNTEAFF. As DNA, the CDR3 is TGTGCCAGCAGCTCCCGGGACAGGGGGAAAAACACTGAAGCTTTCTTT.

This clonotype was seen ten or more times. The chain has TRBV15 and TRBJ1-1, with D uncertain. V dropped 3 bases and J dropped 1 base, with 15 bases sitting between them. The CDR3 consists of 16 residues. Germline loops: CDR1 LNHNV, CDR2 YYDKDF (reference sequence). CDR3: CATSSPGMGPNTEAFF. DNA for the CDR3: TGTGCCACCAGCAGCCCAGGTATGGGCCCGAACACTGAAGCTTTCTTT.

This clonotype showed up many times. The V call is TRBV15, the J call TRBJ2-1; D ambiguous. This CDR3 has 12 amino acids. Germline V gene lookup returns CDR1 LNHNV and CDR2 YYDKDF (reference sequence). V lost 2 bases to trimming and J lost 6 bases, with 5 bases between them. CDR3 bases: TGTGCCACCAGCAGATCCGTCAATGAGCAGTTCTTC. Its protein product is CATSRSVNEQFF.

This clonotype was counted many times. This chain connects TRBV5-5 to TRBJ1-1; D is unresolved. The germline V gene has CDR1 SGHKS and CDR2 YYEKEE (reference sequence). Trimming removed 4 bases at V and 5 bases at J, with 15 bases between. The CDR3 contains 14 residues. The CDR3 loop reads CASSPRLSRTEAFF. The CDR3 DNA sequence: TGTGCCAGCAGCCCCCGGCTTTCGCGAACTGAAGCTTTCTTT.

This chain uses TRBV14 with TRBJ2-2, with 9 positions matching TRBD2. The CDR3 covers 17 residues. Looked up from germline, CDR1 is SGHDN and CDR2 is FVKESK. V was clipped by 1 base and J by 6 bases; unmatched bases: 9. The CDR3, as DNA: TGTGCCAGCAGCCAAGGACGTCTAGCGGGATTGGCCGGGGAGCTGTTTTTT. Amino acid sequence: CASSQGRLAGLAGELFF.

The chain employs TRBV19 and TRBJ1-5; D remains unclear. Trimming shortened V by 3 bases and J by 3 bases, and 12 bases separated the two germline ends. Germline V gene lookup returns CDR1 LNHDA and CDR2 SQIVND (reference sequence). This CDR3 comprises 15 residues. The CDR3 spells CASSMINTFNQPQHF. In nucleotides, the CDR3 is TGTGCCAGTAGTATGATCAACACCTTCAATCAGCCCCAGCATTTT.